Only one count was recorded for the clone carrying this T cell receptor (beta chain). Since a much larger clone is just one base distant, this may be a read error. This specimen belongs to a study of OX40 agonist ivuxolimab in advanced cancers. Study as a whole: The dose-escalation group included hepatocellular carcinoma, melanoma, renal cell carcinoma and head and neck cancer.

Profiled with immunoSEQ multiplex PCR; TCRdb holds only in-frame clones, not every one. Among some 18,000 clones, about three quarters were seen once, and the ten largest hold 16%. CDR1 is SGDLS and CDR2 is YYNGEE in the germline V gene. This CDR3 has 14 amino acids. Trimming took 6 bases from V and 2 from J, leaving 15 bases between them. This clonotype originated in an adult with an advanced solid tumor such as melanoma, head and neck, liver or kidney cancer. Sequenced here: CD4+ or CD8+ T cells sorted from blood, sampled in a trial of the OX40 agonist ivuxolimab. This chain joins TRBV9 and TRBJ2-7; maybe TRBD2 (6 bases). DNA of the CDR3: TGTGCCAGCAACGTGGGGGGACTCCCCTACGAGCAGTACTTC. It is translated as CASNVGGLPYEQYF.